The clone carrying this T cell receptor (beta chain) was counted at least ten times. Its matching antigen is unknown. The record originates from a study of CD8 T cells in ankylosing spondylitis. Findings and caveats of the study: Disease-associated clones were reportedly significantly overrepresented in matched ankylosing spondylitis synovial fluid. In reactive arthritis synovial fluid and blood, some motif variants had been reported before. One TCR beta motif, made up of several highly homologous variants, appeared characteristic of ankylosing spondylitis blood.

Looked up from germline, CDR1 is SGHTA and CDR2 is FQGNSA. V lost 5 bases and J lost 0, with 13 bases in between. The CDR3 loop spans 15 amino acids. Molecular-barcoded quantitative 5'-RACE produced these TCR beta libraries. TCRdb reprocessed the 5' RACE reads via MiXCR and lists one record per CDR3 protein. Seen here are 55,000 or so distinct CDR3 sequences, approximately 7.4% observed once, and the top ten hold around 8.5%. This TCR was sampled from a female donor with ankylosing spondylitis or in good health (not recorded which). The chain has TRBV7-2 and TRBJ1-1; D perhaps matches TRBD1 (5 bases). Sequenced material: blood, either unsorted or a sorted T cell fraction (not recorded which). In DNA form, the CDR3 reads TGTGCCAGCAGCCCACAGGTGATTATGAACACTGAAGCTTTCTTT. Translated, it gives CASSPQVIMNTEAFF.